Presented here are 16 T cell receptor beta chains from one specimen sequenced in a study of blood T cells in healthy people across ages. Combining a sample-barcoded 5' primer with a J-beta primer mix, a second PCR ran for 7 to 11 cycles. TCRdb reprocessed the 5' RACE reads via MiXCR and lists one record per CDR3 protein. The sample has some 750,000 distinct CDR3 sequences; approximately 22% are singletons. What was sequenced was blood. These receptors all stem from a man between 65 and 85 years old in good health.

This clonotype showed up just once. The chain couples TRBV6-6 to TRBJ2-2; D call uncertain. Trimming took 6 bases from V and 0 from J, leaving 11 bases between them. Germline CDR1 is MNHNY and CDR2 is SVGAGI (reference sequence). The CDR3 covers 15 residues. The chain's CDR3 is CASSVGSPNTGELFF. The CDR3 DNA reads as TGTGCCAGCAGCGTAGGCAGCCCGAACACCGGGGAGCTGTTTTTT.

This rearrangement joins TRBV7-8 to TRBJ2-1; the match to TRBD1 covers 7 bases. The tail of the sequence fits TRBJ2-7 better, so the J call may be wrong. Germline assignment: CDR1 SGHVS and CDR2 FQNEAQ. This CDR3 contains 13 residues. The CDR3 DNA sequence: TGTGCCAGCAGCTTATTTCAACAGGGGGAGCAGTACGTC. This translates into CASSLFQQGEQYV.

This chain links TRBV27 with TRBJ2-7; TRBD1 aligns across 11 bases. The length of the CDR3 is 15 residues. V gave up 0 bases and J gave up 3 bases; unmatched junction bases: 1. Germline loops: CDR1 MNHEY, CDR2 SMNVEV (reference sequence). This chain's CDR3 is CASSLSGQGGYEQYF. The CDR3 DNA reads TGTGCCAGCAGTTTATCGGGACAGGGGGGCTACGAGCAGTACTTC.

The rearrangement joins TRBV7-7 to TRBJ2-7, with 7 bases aligning to TRBD2. The J call may be incorrect, as the DNA end agrees better with TRBJ2-1. Germline assignment: CDR1 SSHAT and CDR2 FNYEAQ (reference sequence). This CDR3 is built from 15 residues. The chain's CDR3 is CASSVGTNRFNEQFF. CDR3 bases: TGTGCCAGCAGCGTCGGGACTAACCGTTTCAATGAGCAGTTCTTC.

This clonotype occurred a few times. The chain uses TRBV5-1 and TRBJ2-1; the D is unclear. Germline values: CDR1 SGHRS, CDR2 YFSETQ. The germline V and J ends were trimmed by 1 base and 5 bases, with 4 bases remaining between them. The CDR3 spans 12 residues. CDR3 residues: CASSLKNNEQFF. The CDR3, as DNA: TGCGCCAGCAGCTTGAAGAACAATGAGCAGTTCTTC.

This clonotype has a single count. The chain carries TRBV5-1 and TRBJ2-7; D remains ambiguous. V was clipped by 0 bases and J by 3 bases, with 10 bases between them. Germline V gene lookup returns CDR1 SGHRS and CDR2 YFSETQ. This CDR3 has 14 residues. The CDR3 loop is CASSLDRIYYEQYF. CDR3 in DNA: TGCGCCAGCAGCTTGGATCGGATATACTACGAGCAGTACTTC.

Remarks on this clonotype: One end of the junction fails to match germline, which may point to a read error. The chain carries TRBV27 and TRBJ2-1; D ambiguous. Germline CDR1 is MNHEY and CDR2 is SMNVEV (reference sequence). CDR3 length equals 11 residues. DNA of the CDR3: TGTGCCAGCAGTTTTCTGAAGGAGCAGTCCTTC. This encodes CASSFLKEQSF.

CDR3 bases: TGTGCCAGCAGCTCCCCCAGGGGGAGAGTCCTCCATGAGCAGTTCTTC. Its protein is CASSSPRGRVLHEQFF. The chain combines TRBV5-5 with TRBJ2-1; TRBD1 aligns across 7 bases. Trimming at V came to 3 bases and at J to 8 bases, leaving 14 bases not matched to a gene. Germline V gene lookup returns CDR1 SGHKS and CDR2 YYEKEE (reference sequence). This CDR3 has 16 residues. The full variable domain, in which reference TRBV5-5 and TRBJ2-1 provide the parts outside the CDR3, is DAGVTQSPTHLIKTRGQQVTLRCSPISGHKSVSWYQQVLGQGPQFIFQYYEKEERGRGNFPDRFSARQFPNYSSELNVNALLLGDSALYLCASSSPRGRVLHEQFFGPGTRLTVL.

The sample holds a few counts of this clonotype. This sequence joins TRBV6-5 and TRBJ2-1; unclear D gene. CDR1 is MNHEY, CDR2 SVGAGI, per germline. Trimming removed 3 bases from V and 8 bases from J, with 5 bases in between. The CDR3 is made up of 11 amino acids. The CDR3 coding sequence is TGTGCCAGCAGTTATCTTCATGAGCAGTTCTTC. It specifies CASSYLHEQFF.

This chain joins TRBV7-2 and TRBJ2-1; D is undetermined. With 2 bases removed from V and 7 bases from J, the gap between germline ends came to 15 bases. The CDR3 loop spans 15 amino acids. Germline lookup yields CDR1 SGHTA and CDR2 FQGNSA. DNA of the CDR3: TGTGCCAGCAGCTTAACTTCCTACCGAGGTAATGAGCAGTTCTTC. Translated, it gives CASSLTSYRGNEQFF.

This clonotype was found a few times. The chain joins TRBV6-5 to TRBJ2-1, with TRBD1 matching 7 bases. The CDR3 is 13 amino acids. The V segment lost 6 bases and the J segment 5 bases; nucleotides outside the gene matches: 4. Germline CDR1 is MNHEY and CDR2 is SVGAGI. CDR3 nucleotide sequence: TGTGCCAGCAGATTGGGACAGCACAATGAGCAGTTCTTC. Residues: CASRLGQHNEQFF.

The chain recombines TRBV3-1 with TRBJ1-2; TRBD1 aligns across 9 bases. The germline V gene has CDR1 LGHDT and CDR2 YNNKEL (reference sequence). V was clipped by 1 base and J by 7 bases; unmatched bases: 4. The CDR3 has 14 amino acids. This chain's CDR3 is CASSQGQGVSGYTF. As DNA, the CDR3 is TGTGCCAGCAGCCAAGGACAGGGGGTTTCTGGCTACACCTTC.

For this clonotype: One junction end disagrees with the germline gene, perhaps due to a read error. The chain employs TRBV12-3 or TRBV12-4 and TRBJ1-2, with D possibly TRBD1 on 5 matching bases. This CDR3 spans 13 amino acids. CDR3 sequence: CASSYGTHYSYTF. The CDR3, as DNA: TGTGCCAGCAGTTACGGGACGCACTATAGCTACACCTTC.

V is TRBV5-5 and J is TRBJ2-4; D gene ambiguous. Trimming removed 0 bases from V and 0 bases from J, with 13 bases in between. CDR1 is SGHKS and CDR2 is YYEKEE in the germline V gene (reference sequence). The CDR3 is made up of 17 amino acids. CDR3 protein: CASSLGQSVLAKNIQYF. The CDR3 DNA follows: TGTGCCAGCAGCTTGGGGCAGTCAGTCCTAGCCAAAAACATTCAGTACTTC.

This clonotype was seen a few times. The V gene is TRBV10-3, the J gene TRBJ1-5; 8 nucleotides agree with TRBD1. Germline V gene lookup returns CDR1 ENHRY and CDR2 SYGVKD. J gave up 2 bases and V 3 bases, and 6 bases lay outside the gene matches. The CDR3 sequence is 16 residues long. CDR3 sequence (DNA): TGTGCCATCAGTGAAGCAGGGGGCAGTGGCAATCAGCCCCAGCATTTT. It translates to CAISEAGGSGNQPQHF.

A remark on this clonotype: Mismatch with germline at one junction end may stem from a read error. The chain couples TRBV3-1 to TRBJ1-1, with 7 bases lining up with TRBD1. Germline CDR1 reads LGHDT; CDR2 reads YNNKEL (reference sequence). This CDR3 comprises 14 residues. This CDR3 is CANSQGGWDTEAFF. For the CDR3, the DNA is TGTGCCAACAGCCAGGGGGGCTGGGACACTGAAGCTTTCTTT.